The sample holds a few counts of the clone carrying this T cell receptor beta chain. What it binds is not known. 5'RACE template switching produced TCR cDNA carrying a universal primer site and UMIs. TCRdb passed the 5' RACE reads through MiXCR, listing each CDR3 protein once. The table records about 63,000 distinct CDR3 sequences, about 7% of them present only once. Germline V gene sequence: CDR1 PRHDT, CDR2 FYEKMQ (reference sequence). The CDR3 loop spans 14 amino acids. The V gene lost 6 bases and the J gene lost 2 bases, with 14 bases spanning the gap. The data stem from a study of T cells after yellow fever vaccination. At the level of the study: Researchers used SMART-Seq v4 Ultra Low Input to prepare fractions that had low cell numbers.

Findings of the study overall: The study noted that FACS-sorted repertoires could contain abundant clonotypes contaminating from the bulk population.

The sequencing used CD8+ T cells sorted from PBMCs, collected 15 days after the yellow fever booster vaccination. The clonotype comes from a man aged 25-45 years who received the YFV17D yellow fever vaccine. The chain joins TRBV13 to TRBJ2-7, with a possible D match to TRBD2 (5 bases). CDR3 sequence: CASSPGVSTYEQYF. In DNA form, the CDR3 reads TGTGCCAGCAGTCCCGGGGTGTCCACCTACGAGCAGTACTTC.